Listed below are T cell receptor beta chains from one sample, sequenced in a study of blood T cell repertoires in COVID-19. Libraries were prepared by immunoSEQ multiplex PCR; TCRdb keeps only in-frame clonotypes and omits some of them. This sample has about 46,000 clones, with 75% to 90% found just once. Sequenced material: peripheral blood. These receptors were collected from a man between 60 and 70 years old with active COVID-19. Both conserved end residues are part of each CDR3. Each record gives: CDR3 protein, CDR3 DNA, J gene, V gene, clone size, D gene. A D gene is named only where the DNA matches it firmly. Expanded clones are given a class, and other clones once, few, many or no size at all.

CASSDTRNSPLHF	TGTGCCAGCTCTGATACAAGAAATTCACCCCTCCACTTT	TRBJ1-6	TRBV18	-	-
CASTKDRGSNQPQHF	TGTGCCAGTACCAAAGACAGGGGGAGCAATCAGCCCCAGCATTTT	TRBJ1-5	TRBV19	-	TRBD1
CASSFSEFYEQYF	TGTGCCAGCAGCTTTTCAGAATTCTACGAGCAGTACTTC	TRBJ2-7	TRBV11-2	-	-
CASSLAGTHTSSYEQYF	TGCGCCAGCAGCTTGGCAGGTACACACACAAGCTCCTACGAGCAGTACTTC	TRBJ2-7	TRBV5-1	-	-
CATSNGLAGRETQYF	TGTGCCACCAGCAATGGACTAGCGGGGAGAGAGACCCAGTACTTC	TRBJ2-5	TRBV15	-	TRBD2
CASSLESHSYNEQFF	TGCGCCAGCAGCTTGGAGTCACATTCCTACAATGAGCAGTTCTTC	TRBJ2-1	TRBV5-1	large	-
CASSQQPGRGANVLTF	TGCGCCAGCAGCCAACAGCCGGGGAGAGGGGCCAACGTCCTGACTTTC	TRBJ2-6	TRBV23-1	-	-
CASSLGRINTEAFF	TGTGCCAGCAGCTTGGGGAGGATTAACACTGAAGCTTTCTTT	TRBJ1-1	TRBV5-4	-	-
CASSRDSANEQFF	TGTGCCAGCTCTCGGGACTCCGCTAATGAGCAGTTCTTC	TRBJ2-1	TRBV18	-	-
CAARRGSTGELFF	TGTGCCGCAAGGAGGGGATCCACCGGGGAGCTGTTTTTT	TRBJ2-2	TRBV12-3/TRBV12-4	-	-
CSVTDSNTGELFF	TGCAGCGTTACGGACTCGAACACCGGGGAGCTGTTTTTT	TRBJ2-2	TRBV29-1	once	-
CASSPPGLAGTDTQYF	TGTGCCAGCAGCCCACCGGGACTAGCGGGCACAGATACGCAGTATTTT	TRBJ2-3	TRBV7-2	-	TRBD2
CASSLTGENAGYTF	TGCGCCAGCAGCTTAACAGGGGAGAACGCTGGCTACACCTTC	TRBJ1-2	TRBV5-1	-	TRBD1
CASSLVGDSYNEQFF	TGCGCCAGCAGCTTGGTAGGAGACTCCTACAATGAGCAGTTCTTC	TRBJ2-1	TRBV5-1	-	-
CASSYFLEVGGETQYF	TGTGCCAGCAGTTACTTTTTAGAGGTGGGAGGGGAGACCCAGTACTTC	TRBJ2-5	TRBV6-5	-	TRBD2
CASSEIPGTSNSPLHF	TGTGCCAGCAGTGAAATCCCGGGGACAAGTAATTCACCCCTCCACTTT	TRBJ1-6	TRBV6-4	-	-
CASSLQTTPEETQYF	TGCGCCAGCAGCTTGCAAACCACGCCAGAAGAGACCCAGTACTTC	TRBJ2-5	TRBV5-1	-	-
CASSQVENTEAFF	TGCGCCAGCAGCCAAGTAGAGAACACTGAAGCTTTCTTT	TRBJ1-1	TRBV4-1	-	-
CASRWDSPTSNYGYTF	TGTGCCAGCAGGTGGGACAGCCCTACCTCTAACTATGGCTACACCTTC	TRBJ1-2	TRBV6-9	-	TRBD1
CASSKDLSRAGRSGNTIYF	TGTGCCAGCAGCAAAGACCTCTCCCGGGCGGGACGCTCTGGAAACACCATATATTTT	TRBJ1-3	TRBV7-2	-	-
CASSLSATGNYEQYF	TGTGCCAGCAGTTTATCCGCCACGGGGAACTACGAGCAGTACTTC	TRBJ2-7	TRBV27	-	-
CASAMTSGSVGELFF	TGTGCCAGCGCTATGACTAGCGGGAGTGTCGGGGAGCTGTTTTTT	TRBJ2-2	TRBV6-5	-	TRBD2
CASSVGLAGGLSSYNEQFF	TGTGCCAGCAGCGTAGGACTAGCGGGGGGGCTGAGCTCCTACAATGAGCAGTTCTTC	TRBJ2-1	TRBV9	-	TRBD2
CASSLVAGGPDTQYF	TGCGCCAGCAGCCTCGTAGCGGGGGGGCCTGATACGCAGTATTTT	TRBJ2-3	TRBV5-1	-	TRBD2
CASSLGGKSYEQYF	TGTGCCAGCAGTTTGGGAGGGAAGTCCTACGAGCAGTACTTC	TRBJ2-7	TRBV28	-	TRBD2
CASSSTGGGNEQYF	TGCGCCAGCAGCTCAACAGGGGGTGGCAACGAGCAGTACTTC	TRBJ2-7	TRBV4-1	few	TRBD1
CASSQGGTRSNEQFF	TGTGCCAGCAGCCAAGGAGGGACTAGGTCAAATGAGCAGTTCTTC	TRBJ2-1	TRBV3-1/TRBV3-2	-	TRBD2
CSASRGGIKSGANVLTF	TGCAGTGCTAGTCGAGGGGGAATTAAGAGTGGGGCCAACGTCCTGACTTTC	TRBJ2-6	TRBV20-1	-	-
CASSPRRGLGLILAGVITGELFF	TGTGCCAGCAGCCCGCGGCGGGGTTTAGGACTGATCCTAGCGGGAGTAATCACCGGGGAGCTGTTTTTT	TRBJ2-2	TRBV6-2/TRBV6-3	-	TRBD2
CASSPRLAGVGEQYF	TGTGCCAGCAGCCCAAGACTAGCGGGAGTTGGGGAGCAGTACTTC	TRBJ2-7	TRBV9	-	TRBD2
CASSRAHGIHTEAFF	TGTGCCAGCAGTCGAGCTCACGGGATCCACACTGAAGCTTTCTTT	TRBJ1-1	TRBV28	-	-